This T cell receptor beta chain stems from a study of cytomegalovirus exposure and HLA in healthy donors. About the research overall: Findings of an earlier analysis included around 120 million unique TCR beta sequences from 190 million or so T cells. Points from the study as a whole: A later examination showed that TCR association rates differed by HLA locus, with DRB1 most and HLA-C fewest. Equally common other TCR beta chains were less clonally expanded than HLA-associated ones, a later analysis found. According to a later analysis, most TCR beta chains associated with CMV appeared HLA-restricted.

This CDR3 contains 16 residues. The germline V gene encodes CDR1 MDHEN and CDR2 SYDVKM. Worth noting for this clone: The antigen is not known.

Primers for the PCR totalled 60 Vbeta and 13 Jbeta. Sequencing used immunoSEQ multiplex PCR; TCRdb keeps in-frame clones, though not all of them. This table holds fewer than 250,000 clones, about 85% found once. This TCR derives from a woman aged 45-65 years in good health and CMV-seropositive. The sample taken for sequencing was PBMCs. The chain recombines TRBV28 with TRBJ2-5; a weak D match, TRBD2 (6 bases). The DNA matches TRBJ2-7 better at its end, which makes the J call doubtful. The CDR3 coding sequence is TGTGCCAGCAGTTTATTGGGGGGATTTTCAACCTACGAGCAGTACTTC. This encodes CASSLLGGFSTYEQYF.